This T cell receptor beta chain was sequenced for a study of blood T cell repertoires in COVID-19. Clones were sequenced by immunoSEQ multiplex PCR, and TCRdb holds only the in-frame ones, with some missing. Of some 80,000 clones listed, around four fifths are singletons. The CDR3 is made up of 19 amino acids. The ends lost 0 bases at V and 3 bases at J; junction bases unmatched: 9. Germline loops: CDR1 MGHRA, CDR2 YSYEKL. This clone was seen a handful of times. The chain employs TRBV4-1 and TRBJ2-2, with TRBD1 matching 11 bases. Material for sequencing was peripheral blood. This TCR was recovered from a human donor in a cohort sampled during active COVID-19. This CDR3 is CASSQEDGDRGMYTGELFF. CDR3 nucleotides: TGCGCCAGCAGCCAAGAAGATGGGGACAGGGGGATGTACACCGGGGAGCTGTTTTTT.